Listed here is a single T cell receptor beta chain. The antigen remains unidentified. The data stem from a study of shared clonotypes between healthy human individuals. Study results and caveats: A reduction in generation probabilities was seen for non-shared clonotypes relative to those shared by all four donors. Estimated richness was generally greater in naive than memory subsets.

Genomic DNA belonging to each subset was distributed in equal measure over several immunoSEQ plates. TCRdb's table, derived via immunoSEQ multiplex PCR, lists solely in-frame clones and lacks some. There are about 2.5 million clones in the sample; around 92% occur only once, and 0.37% lies in the top ten. Researchers partitioned CD4+ cells into CD45RA+ naive and CD45RA-negative memory subsets. Trimming removed 6 bases from V and 3 bases from J, with 18 bases in between. This CDR3 has 16 amino acids. Germline-derived CDR1 and CDR2 are MDHEN and SYDVKM. The rearrangement links TRBV28 to TRBJ2-1; D is unclear. Sequenced: naive CD4+ T cells from PBMCs. Subset here: CD45RA+ positively selected. The TCR originated in a man aged 18 to 30 in good health. Some clones in this sample may be carry-over from other donors' samples. CDR3 region: CASRNTPVTIYNEQFF. DNA for the CDR3: TGTGCCAGCAGAAATACCCCGGTCACTATCTACAATGAGCAGTTCTTC. The whole variable domain, remainder taken from reference TRBV28 and TRBJ2-1, is DVKVTQSSRYLVKRTGEKVFLECVQDMDHENMFWYRQDPGLGLRLIYFSYDVKMKEKGDIPEGYSVSREKKERFSLILESASTNQTSMYLCASRNTPVTIYNEQFFGPGTRLTVL.